This T cell receptor beta chain was captured by sequencing in a study of OX40 agonist ivuxolimab in advanced cancers. Across the whole study: Patients with prior anti-PD-1, anti-PD-L1 or anti-CTLA-4 therapy were eligible; approximately 40% had some.

For this clone: Its antigen is not known.

The V end was cut by 5 bases, the J end by 7 bases, with 10 bases between. The CDR3 has 13 amino acids. Germline V lookup: CDR1 SGHRS, CDR2 YFSETQ. Sequenced by immunoSEQ multiplex PCR; TCRdb stores in-frame clones only, minus some. The sample records more than 50,000 clones, 80% to 90% being singletons. Study-wide points: Normalized T-cell clonal expansion was also low in a subset of nonresponders.

This TCR derives from an adult with an advanced solid tumor such as melanoma, head and neck, liver or kidney cancer. The chain has TRBV5-1 and TRBJ1-6; maybe TRBD1 (5 bases). The material was CD4+ or CD8+ T cells sorted from blood, obtained in a trial of the OX40 agonist ivuxolimab. CDR3 in amino acids: CASRAPGNSPLHF. CDR3 DNA: TGCGCCAGCAGAGCTCCAGGGAATTCACCCCTCCACTTT.